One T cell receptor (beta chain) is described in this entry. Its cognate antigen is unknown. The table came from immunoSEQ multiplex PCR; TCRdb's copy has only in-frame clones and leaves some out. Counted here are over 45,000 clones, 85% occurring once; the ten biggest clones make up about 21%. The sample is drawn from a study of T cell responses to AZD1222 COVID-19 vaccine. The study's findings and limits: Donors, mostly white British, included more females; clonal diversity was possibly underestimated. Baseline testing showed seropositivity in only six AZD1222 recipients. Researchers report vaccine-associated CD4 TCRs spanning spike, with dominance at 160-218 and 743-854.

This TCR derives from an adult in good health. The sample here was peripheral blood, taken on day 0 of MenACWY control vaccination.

CDR3 coding DNA: TGTGCCAGCTCACCTACGAGCGGGTACAATGAGCAGTTCTTC. Translating it yields CASSPTSGYNEQFF. V is TRBV18 and J is TRBJ2-1, with a possible D match to TRBD2 (6 bases). V was trimmed by 3 bases and J by 4 bases, leaving 10 bases between them. The length of the CDR3 is 14 residues. The V gene's germline CDR1 is KGHSH and CDR2 LQKENI.